These 14 T cell receptor beta chains share one sample of origin, sequenced in a study of T cell changes during pregnancy in multiple sclerosis. The protocol was immunoSEQ multiplex PCR, while the TCRdb copy is restricted to in-frame clones and leaves out a portion. This table has approximately 64,000 clones, 92% appearing once. The input for sequencing was peripheral blood, taken in the first trimester of pregnancy. The receptors come from a female donor with multiple sclerosis, enrolled in a pregnancy study.

The chain employs TRBV20-1 and TRBJ2-7, with D possibly TRBD2 on 6 matching bases. CDR3 length equals 11 residues. V lost 6 bases and J lost 4, with 10 bases in between. Germline V gene data show CDR1 as DFQATT and CDR2 as SNEGSKA (reference sequence). The CDR3: CSADGRYEQYF. The CDR3 DNA is TGCAGTGCGGACGGGAGATACGAGCAGTACTTC.

This chain connects TRBV2 to TRBJ2-7; D perhaps matches TRBD2 (5 bases). V was clipped by 5 bases and J by 2 bases, with 19 bases between them. CDR1 and CDR2 (germline): SNHLY, FYNNEI. There are 16 residues in the CDR3. CDR3: CASSTSQSGNAYEQYF. The CDR3 coding sequence is TGTGCCAGCAGTACCTCACAGAGCGGCAACGCCTACGAGCAGTACTTC. Drawing the rest from reference TRBV2 and TRBJ2-7, the complete variable domain is EPEVTQTPSHQVTQMGQEVILRCVPISNHLYFYWYRQILGQKVEFLVSFYNNEISEKSEIFDDQFSVERPDGSNFTLKIRSTKLEDSAMYFCASSTSQSGNAYEQYFGPGTRLTVT.

V gene TRBV6-1 combines with J gene TRBJ2-7; D not resolved. Germline CDR1 MNHNS, CDR2 SASEGT. V dropped 6 bases and J dropped 2 bases, with 17 bases sitting between them. The CDR3 has 15 residues. CDR3 nucleotides: TGTGCCAGCAGCCCCTATTCAATGTCTACCTACGAGCAGTACTTC. It codes for CASSPYSMSTYEQYF.

The CDR3 nucleotides read TGTGCCAGCAGTCGGCCAGGACTAGCGGGAGGAGATACGCAGTATTTT. Translated, it gives CASSRPGLAGGDTQYF. The chain uses TRBV7-9 and TRBJ2-3; 14 positions agree with TRBD2. Germline V gene data show CDR1 as SEHNR and CDR2 as FQNEAQ (reference sequence). The CDR3 has 16 amino acids. Trimming cost V 6 bases and J 5 bases; bases outside gene matches: 7.

The chain couples TRBV28 to TRBJ2-7, with D perhaps matching TRBD2 (6 bases). This CDR3 is 16 amino acids long. The V and J ends lost 6 bases and 0 bases respectively, with 18 bases between them. Germline loops: CDR1 MDHEN, CDR2 SYDVKM. CDR3 region: CASSSPSREPSYEQYF. CDR3 nucleotide sequence: TGTGCCAGCAGCTCCCCCAGCCGGGAGCCCTCCTACGAGCAGTACTTC.

In this sample, this clone turned up once. The chain links TRBV6-4 to TRBJ2-1, with 9 bases lining up with TRBD2. The CDR3 has 16 residues. The junction had 12 bases not matched to a gene; V was cut back by 3 bases and J by 9 bases. CDR1 and CDR2 (germline): MRHNA, SNTAGT. The DNA of the CDR3 is TGTGCCAGCAGTGAAGATAGCGGGAGTAACTCGGGTGAGCAGTTCTTC. It encodes CASSEDSGSNSGEQFF.

The chain combines TRBV7-3 with TRBJ2-1, with D possibly matching TRBD1 (6 bases). CDR1 and CDR2 from the germline V gene are SGHTA and FQGTGA. The CDR3 runs 15 residues. V lost 6 bases, J lost 7 bases, and 19 bases lay in between. CDR3 amino acids: CASRLSGVVGNEQFF. The CDR3 DNA reads as TGTGCCAGCAGACTTTCAGGGGTTGTAGGAAATGAGCAGTTCTTC.

The DNA of the CDR3 is TGTGCCAGCAGGCCCACCACAGGTCCCCCCCCCGAGCAGTACTTC. Translating gives CASRPTTGPPPEQYF. This rearrangement joins TRBV28 to TRBJ2-7; possibly TRBD1 for D (5 bases). The germline V gene has CDR1 MDHEN and CDR2 SYDVKM. V lost 6 bases and J lost 6, with 21 bases in between. This CDR3 is 15 amino acids long.

The rearrangement joins TRBV29-1 to TRBJ1-2; D is unresolved. The ends were cut back, 0 bases at V and 4 bases at J, with 6 bases in the middle. Germline CDR1 SQVTM, CDR2 ANQGSEA. The CDR3 is 12 amino acids. CDR3 DNA sequence: TGCAGCGTTGAAGATGCCAGCTATGGCTACACCTTC. Amino acid sequence: CSVEDASYGYTF.

V usage is TRBV7-8 and J usage is TRBJ2-1; TRBD1 matches at 7 bases. CDR3 length: 15 amino acids. The V gene end was trimmed by 6 bases and the J gene end by 0 bases; junction bases not matched to a gene: 5. Germline CDR1 and CDR2: SGHVS and FQNEAQ. CDR3 residues: CASSPDRSSYNEQFF. CDR3 nucleotides: TGTGCCAGCAGTCCGGACAGGAGCTCCTACAATGAGCAGTTCTTC.

The chain carries TRBV27 and TRBJ1-4; D possibly corresponds to TRBD1 (6 bases). The germline V gene has CDR1 MNHEY and CDR2 SMNVEV (reference sequence). The V and J ends lost 6 bases and 8 bases respectively, with 25 bases between them. The CDR3 is 17 amino acids. The CDR3 loop reads CASRNTGGGAFKEKLFF. CDR3 sequence (DNA): TGTGCCAGCAGGAATACAGGTGGGGGCGCCTTTAAAGAAAAACTGTTTTTT. The full variable domain, rest sourced from reference TRBV27 and TRBJ1-4, is EAQVTQNPRYLITVTGKKLTVTCSQNMNHEYMSWYRQDPGLGLRQIYYSMNVEVTDKGDVPEGYKVSRKEKRNFPLILESPSPNQTSLYFCASRNTGGGAFKEKLFFGSGTQLSVL.

This CDR3 reads CASSDTRNTEAFF. The CDR3 nucleotides read TGTGCCAGCTCAGATACAAGAAACACTGAAGCTTTCTTT. The chain is built from TRBV18 and TRBJ1-1, with D unresolved. The CDR3 is 13 residues long. V was clipped by 5 bases and J by 2 bases, with 9 bases between them. Per the germline V gene, CDR1 is KGHSH and CDR2 is LQKENI.

This clone was detected only once. This chain uses TRBV6-6 with TRBJ2-1; D might be TRBD1 (5 bases). Trimming pared 5 bases from V and 10 bases from J, leaving 12 bases between. Germline CDR1 MNHNY, CDR2 SVGAGI (reference sequence). This CDR3 is 12 amino acids long. The CDR3 bases are TGTGCCAGCAGTCCATCGACAGACGAGCAGTTCTTC. Translating it yields CASSPSTDEQFF.

The V call is TRBV27, the J call TRBJ1-1; 7 bases align to TRBD1. Germline CDR1 is MNHEY and CDR2 is SMNVEV (reference sequence). V lost 4 bases to trimming and J lost 2 bases; unmatched junction nucleotides: 16. The CDR3 is made up of 18 amino acids. The CDR3 sequence: CASSSLTDRPALNTEAFF. DNA for the CDR3: TGTGCCAGCAGTTCATTGACGGACAGGCCGGCATTAAACACTGAAGCTTTCTTT.